These 2 T cell receptor beta chains were sequenced from one sample in a study of OX40 agonist ivuxolimab in advanced cancers. Sequenced by immunoSEQ multiplex PCR; TCRdb stores in-frame clones only, minus some. Of about 83,000 clones in the sample, about 90% were seen once. Source: CD4+ or CD8+ T cells sorted from blood, taken in a trial of the OX40 agonist ivuxolimab. The receptors were sampled from an adult with an advanced solid tumor such as melanoma, head and neck, liver or kidney cancer.

This chain links TRBV4-3 with TRBJ2-1; TRBD2 aligns across 13 bases. Germline V gene lookup returns CDR1 LGHNA and CDR2 YSLEER. There are 16 residues in the CDR3. Unmatched junction bases numbered 5, after V lost 1 base and J lost 8 bases. CDR3 nucleotide sequence: TGCGCCAGCAGCCAAGGGGGGACTAGCGGGATGTATGAGCAGTTCTTC. Translation: CASSQGGTSGMYEQFF.

The chain links TRBV4-2 to TRBJ2-7; D ambiguous. V lost 1 base and J 0 bases, leaving 1 base between the germline ends. Germline CDR1 is LGHNA and CDR2 is YNFKEQ. This CDR3 region has 12 residues. CDR3 in amino acids: CASSQGSYEQYF. The CDR3, as DNA: TGTGCCAGCAGCCAAGGCTCCTACGAGCAGTACTTC.